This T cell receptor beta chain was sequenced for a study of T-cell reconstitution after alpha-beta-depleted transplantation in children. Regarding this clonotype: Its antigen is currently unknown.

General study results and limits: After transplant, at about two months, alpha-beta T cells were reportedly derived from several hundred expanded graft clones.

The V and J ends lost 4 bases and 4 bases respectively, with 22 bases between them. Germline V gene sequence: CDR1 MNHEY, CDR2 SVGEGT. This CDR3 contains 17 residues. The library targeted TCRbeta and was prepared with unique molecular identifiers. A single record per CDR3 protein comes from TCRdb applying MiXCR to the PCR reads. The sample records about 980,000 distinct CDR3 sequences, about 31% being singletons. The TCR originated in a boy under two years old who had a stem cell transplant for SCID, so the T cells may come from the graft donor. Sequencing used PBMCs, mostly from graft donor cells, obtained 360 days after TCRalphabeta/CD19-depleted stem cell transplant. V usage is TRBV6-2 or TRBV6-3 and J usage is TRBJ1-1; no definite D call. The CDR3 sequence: CASSSDVPPSIGTEAFF. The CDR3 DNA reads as TGTGCCAGCAGTTCGGACGTCCCCCCATCTATTGGCACTGAAGCTTTCTTT.